The source of this T cell receptor beta chain is a study of long-term antiretroviral therapy in people with HIV. Sequencing used immunoSEQ v3.0 at survey level. The protocol was immunoSEQ multiplex PCR, while the TCRdb copy is restricted to in-frame clones and leaves out a portion. The sample gives 25,000 to 40,000 clones, roughly 95% of which show up once; around 2% is in the top ten. Study results and limitations: It was observed that HIV repertoires exhibited narrower CDR3 length ranges than controls. Whichever time point was examined, clones expanded before ART dominated the repertoire.

Germline V gene data show CDR1 as MNHEY and CDR2 as SVGAGI. V shed 4 bases and J shed 7 bases, with 7 bases lying between them. CDR3 length: 11 amino acids. Each HIV participant was treated in the United States. With respect to this clone: Its specificity is unknown.

The starting material was unsorted PBMCs, obtained 6.5 to 6.6 years after starting antiretroviral therapy. This chain joins TRBV6-5 and TRBJ1-2, with D tentatively TRBD1 (5 bases). This receptor was identified in a man aged 30-40 years with HIV. The CDR3 DNA follows: TGTGCCAGCAGTTCAGGGATTGGCTACACCTTC. Amino acid sequence: CASSSGIGYTF.